This entry lists 2 T cell receptor beta chains sequenced from one sample in a study of blood T cell repertoires in COVID-19. Generated by immunoSEQ multiplex PCR, the TCRdb table keeps only in-frame clones and is missing some. There are under 90,000 clones in the sample; around 85% occur only once, and roughly 5.7% lies in the top ten. The specimen sequenced was peripheral blood. These receptors all come from a man aged 55 to 70 with acute or convalescent COVID-19.

This chain links TRBV9 with TRBJ2-2; TRBD2 aligns across 10 bases. This CDR3 is 16 amino acids long. The germline CDR1 and CDR2 sequences are SGDLS and YYNGEE. V trimming: 0 bases; J trimming: 4 bases; junction bases outside the gene matches: 3. The CDR3 reads CASSVDGTSVTGELFF. Written as DNA, the CDR3 is TGTGCCAGCAGCGTAGACGGGACTAGCGTCACCGGGGAGCTGTTTTTT.

This clone was detected only a few times. The CDR3 coding sequence is TGCAGCGTTGAAGATCAGTTTGGCTACACCTTC. It codes for CSVEDQFGYTF. This chain joins TRBV29-1 and TRBJ1-2; no clear D. V lost 0 bases and J 7 bases, leaving 6 bases between the germline ends. CDR1 and CDR2 (germline): SQVTM, ANQGSEA. This CDR3 is built from 11 residues.